This TCR beta chain was obtained from a study of CD8+CD57+ T cells in acquired aplastic anemia. In the study overall: Sorted CD4+ and CD8+ cells yielded roughly 3.4 ug of DNA on average.

This clonotype was detected many times. Selection for sequencing was limited to patients who had shown CD8+CD57+ cell expansion by flow cytometry. As a group, the patients uniformly had severe acquired aplastic anemia. This CDR3 contains 13 residues. CDR1 is DFQATT, CDR2 SNEGSKA, per germline (reference sequence). V lost 6 bases to trimming and J lost 10 bases, with 16 bases between them. The template for TCR beta VDJ and CDR3 sequence profiling was genomic DNA. TCRdb re-called the reads through MiXCR, storing one row per CDR3 protein. Of about 470,000 distinct CDR3 sequences detected, around 30% appear once; the ten largest clones hold 0.82%.

The receptor was derived from a human donor with aplastic anemia. The sequenced material came from sorted CD4+, CD8+, or CD8+CD57+ T cells (not recorded which) from PBMCs. The V gene is TRBV20-1, the J gene TRBJ1-6; weak D call: TRBD1 (6 bases). The CDR3 nucleotides read TGCAGTGCAGGGGGTTCCCCCGGGTCACCCCTCCACTTT. Encoded protein: CSAGGSPGSPLHF.